The 13 T cell receptor beta chains below come from one sample, sequenced in a study of shared clonotypes between healthy human individuals. Naive CD8 cells lacked CD45RO, underwent positive selection for CCR7 and left out terminally differentiated effector memory CD45RA+ cells. The repertoire was sequenced with immunoSEQ multiplex PCR; TCRdb's copy has only in-frame clones and lacks some. This table has about 2.1 million clones, around 93% appearing once. Source material: naive CD8+ T cells from PBMCs. Receptors were obtained from a young man in good health. Some clones in this sample may be carry-over from other donors' samples.

The rearrangement uses TRBV7-9 and TRBJ1-4; 12 nucleotides line up with TRBD1. V lost 5 bases to trimming and J lost 5 bases; unmatched junction nucleotides: 6. CDR1 SEHNR and CDR2 FQNEAQ come from the germline V gene (reference sequence). This CDR3 has 16 residues. The CDR3: CASSRDRGLLNEKLFF. The CDR3, as DNA: TGTGCCAGCAGCCGGGACAGGGGGCTACTGAATGAAAAACTGTTTTTT.

This clone has a single count. This sequence joins TRBV4-3 and TRBJ2-1, with a tentative D call TRBD1 (5 bases). Germline V CDR1 and CDR2: LGHNA, YSLEER. CDR3 length: 15 residues. Trimming took 3 bases from V and 0 from J, leaving 9 bases between them. CDR3 amino acids: CASSHRQSSYNEQFF. The CDR3 bases are TGCGCCAGCAGCCACCGACAGAGCTCCTACAATGAGCAGTTCTTC.

This sequence joins TRBV7-8 and TRBJ2-1; D is perhaps TRBD2 (5 bases). With 2 bases removed from V and 5 bases from J, the gap between germline ends came to 13 bases. The V gene's germline CDR1 is SGHVS and CDR2 FQNEAQ. The CDR3 runs 15 residues. The CDR3 DNA is TGTGCCAGCAGCTTACGGGCTAGCCTTAACAATGAGCAGTTCTTC. Translated, it gives CASSLRASLNNEQFF.

Notes on this clone: The sample has other DNA sequences that encode this CDR3 too. V gene TRBV18 combines with J gene TRBJ2-7, with D tentatively TRBD1 (6 bases). The CDR3 totals 13 residues. Per the germline V gene, CDR1 is KGHSH and CDR2 is LQKENI. V lost 0 bases and J 3 bases, leaving 6 bases between the germline ends. CDR3 sequence: CASSPPDSYEQYF. The CDR3 DNA reads TGTGCCAGCTCACCACCGGACAGCTACGAGCAGTACTTC. The full variable domain, rest sourced from reference TRBV18 and TRBJ2-7, is NAGVMQNPRHLVRRRGQEARLRCSPMKGHSHVYWYRQLPEEGLKFMVYLQKENIIDESGMPKERFSAEFPKEGPSILRIQQVVRGDSAAYFCASSPPDSYEQYFGPGTRLTVT.

The J gene is TRBJ2-7, the V gene TRBV7-9; D ambiguous. Germline assignment: CDR1 SEHNR and CDR2 FQNEAQ (reference sequence). The CDR3 has 15 amino acids. Trimming took off 0 bases at V and 5 bases at J, with 14 bases between the two ends. In DNA, the CDR3 is TGTGCCAGCAGCTTAGCGGCAGGCGCCATCCACGAGCAGTACTTC. Its translation is CASSLAAGAIHEQYF.

This chain uses TRBV6-4 with TRBJ2-7; D is perhaps TRBD1 or TRBD2 (5 bases each). The V end was cut by 10 bases, the J end by 4 bases, with 14 bases between. The CDR3 is 12 residues long. Germline assignment: CDR1 MRHNA and CDR2 SNTAGT. CDR3 amino acids: CAKEGWVYEQYF. The DNA of the CDR3 is TGTGCCAAAGAGGGGTGGGTTTACGAGCAGTACTTC.

This sequence joins TRBV27 and TRBJ1-4; D remains unclear. Germline assignment: CDR1 MNHEY and CDR2 SMNVEV (reference sequence). This CDR3 spans 14 amino acids. V lost 1 base and J 8 bases, leaving 11 bases between the germline ends. CDR3 coding DNA: TGTGCCAGCAGTTTATATCAAAAAGGGGAAAAACTGTTTTTT. This codes for CASSLYQKGEKLFF.

This clone was seen a single time. The J gene is TRBJ2-7, the V gene TRBV5-5, with D tentatively TRBD1 (5 bases). Germline lookup yields CDR1 SGHKS and CDR2 YYEKEE (reference sequence). With 0 bases removed from V and 3 bases from J, the gap between germline ends came to 16 bases. The CDR3 is made up of 16 amino acids. This CDR3 reads CASSLGGLGLNYEQYF. The CDR3 DNA follows: TGTGCCAGCAGCTTGGGGGGCCTAGGCCTAAACTACGAGCAGTACTTC.

V is TRBV28 and J is TRBJ1-2; possibly TRBD1 for D (6 bases). CDR3 size: 16 residues. Trimming took 5 bases from V and 5 from J, leaving 21 bases between them. Germline V gene data show CDR1 as MDHEN and CDR2 as SYDVKM. The CDR3 region is CASSLAGTPTPYGYTF. The DNA for the CDR3 is TGTGCCAGCAGTCTCGCCGGGACACCAACCCCATATGGCTACACCTTC.

Only one count was recorded for this clone. Within the sample, other DNA sequences also encode this same CDR3. DNA of the CDR3: TGTGCCAGCAGCGTAGGGACAGGGTTTAATGAAAAACTGTTTTTT. Translating it yields CASSVGTGFNEKLFF. The chain combines TRBV9 with TRBJ1-4; TRBD1 agrees at 8 bases. The CDR3 loop spans 15 amino acids. Unmatched junction bases numbered 2, after V lost 0 bases and J lost 4 bases. Looked up from germline, CDR1 is SGDLS and CDR2 is YYNGEE.

The chain links TRBV11-2 to TRBJ2-7; D might be TRBD1 (6 bases). V was shortened by 5 bases and J by 2 bases, with 13 bases between the two germline ends. Germline assignment: CDR1 SGHAT and CDR2 FQNNGV. The CDR3 is 14 residues long. CDR3 DNA: TGTGCCAGCAGCCATTTCGACAGGACCTACGAGCAGTACTTC. It encodes CASSHFDRTYEQYF.

The chain employs TRBV11-3 and TRBJ2-1; D not resolved. Germline assignment: CDR1 SGHNT and CDR2 YENEEA. This CDR3 comprises 13 residues. Trimming shortened V by 1 base and J by 3 bases, and 4 bases separated the two germline ends. The CDR3 protein is CASSLGSYNEQFF. In DNA form, the CDR3 reads TGTGCCAGCAGCTTAGGCAGCTACAATGAGCAGTTCTTC.

The chain has TRBV5-6 and TRBJ1-4, with 8 bases that match TRBD1. The CDR3 totals 15 residues. Germline V gene sequence: CDR1 SGHDT, CDR2 YYEEEE. After removal of 0 bases from V and 8 bases from J, the junction contained 6 bases not matched to a gene. The CDR3 reads CASSLATGVSEKLFF. CDR3 coding DNA: TGTGCCAGCAGCTTGGCGACAGGGGTGAGCGAAAAACTGTTTTTT.